The clone carrying this TCR beta chain is termed medium-sized (0.01 to 0.1%). Its antigen remains unknown. Each TRB amplification used about 250-550 ng of genomic DNA from blood. TRB rearrangements were amplified by multiplex PCR with BIOMED2 TRB-A/B primers. TCRdb independently ran MiXCR on the multiplex PCR reads; one entry per CDR3 protein. The repertoire holds about 4,000 distinct CDR3 sequences, with around 25% as singletons. The data were obtained in a study of T and B cells in COVID-19 patients. Study context: Recovered patients mostly had mild to moderate COVID-19 managed as outpatients. Study-level findings and limits: Active COVID-19 showed highly clonal TRB repertoires; recovery showed diversity and richness above healthy donors.

In germline, CDR1 is MNHNS, CDR2 SASEGT. The CDR3 runs 16 residues. The trim removed 6 bases at V and 0 bases at J, leaving 9 bases unmatched. Sequencing was performed on blood. The clonotype was recovered from a human donor with active COVID-19. The V gene is TRBV6-1, the J gene TRBJ2-3; TRBD2 matches 7 bases. DNA for the CDR3: TGTGCCAGCAGACCGGCCGGGACTACGAGCACAGATACGCAGTATTTT. Translation: CASRPAGTTSTDTQYF.